This T cell receptor (beta chain) was profiled in a study of CXCR3-negative and CXCR3-positive naive CD8 T cells. The CDR3 extends over 13 amino acids. Germline V gene lookup returns CDR1 LNHDA and CDR2 SQIVND (reference sequence). UMI-labeled 5' RACE TRB cDNA libraries were prepared from the cells. TCRdb reanalyzed the 5' RACE reads, giving one entry per CDR3 protein sequence and no DNA. Its table lists just over 40,000 distinct CDR3 sequences. Naive CD8+ T cells displayed a CD45RO-CCR7+CD27+CD95- phenotype. Worth noting for this clonotype: Its antigen remains unknown.

Study conclusions and caveats: In naive cells, CXCR3-negative and CXCR3-positive subsets had similar TRBV-TRBJ usage; memory cells differed.

This chain joins TRBV19 and TRBJ2-3; there is no DNA to check the TCRdb D call of TRBD1. The sample was naive CXCR3- CD8+ T cells from blood. Subset of the sample: CD45RO-CCR7+CD27+CD95- naive CD8+ T cells lacking CXCR3 (TNR3-). The clonotype comes from a human donor in good health. Some clones in this sample may be carry-over from other donors' samples. The CDR3 region is CASAGTSTDTQYF.